The entry below gives a single T cell receptor (beta chain) sequence along with its context. The data derive from a study of T cells after somatic rescue of genetic block. V shed 2 bases and J shed 4 bases, with 13 bases lying between them. The CDR3 contains 15 residues. Germline V CDR1 and CDR2: MNHEY, SVGAGI. Libraries were prepared by immunoSEQ multiplex PCR; TCRdb keeps only in-frame clonotypes and omits some of them. The profile shows roughly 67,000 clones, under 95% of them singletons. The chain uses TRBV6-5 and TRBJ2-3, with D tentatively TRBD1 (8 bases). The sample was peripheral blood mononuclear cells (PBMCs). This TCR came from a man aged 40-55 years. This CDR3 is CASSYITGGADTQYF. In DNA form, the CDR3 reads TGTGCCAGCAGTTACATAACAGGGGGGGCAGATACGCAGTATTTT.